Each of the 7 T cell receptor beta chains below was sequenced from the same sample in a study of T-cell memory formation after mild COVID-19. Using its own MiXCR run on the 5' RACE reads, TCRdb lists one record per CDR3 protein. The table lists nearly 200,000 distinct CDR3 sequences, approximately 20% of them singletons. Sequencing was carried out using PBMCs or a T cell subset sorted from them (not recorded which). All receptors come from an adult woman who had mild COVID-19 (a few samples of this study predate the infection). Cell type and time point are not known.

The chain combines TRBV6-5 with TRBJ1-1; no clear D gene. The V end lost 9 bases, the J end lost 0 bases, and 5 bases lay between the germline ends. Germline loops: CDR1 MNHEY, CDR2 SVGAGI. The CDR3 sequence is 11 residues long. CDR3 bases: TGTGCCAGTGGAGTGAACACTGAAGCTTTCTTT. The encoded protein is CASGVNTEAFF.

The chain employs TRBV25-1 and TRBJ2-3, with 7 bases aligning to TRBD2. V shed 4 bases, J shed 4 bases, and the junction held 5 bases outside the gene matches. CDR1 MGHDK and CDR2 SYGVNS come from the germline V gene. CDR3 length: 14 amino acids. CDR3 in amino acids: CASSASGRPDTQYF. The CDR3 nucleotides read TGTGCCAGCAGTGCCTCCGGGAGGCCAGATACGCAGTATTTT.

This clonotype has a count of ten or more. The chain joins TRBV7-8 to TRBJ2-2; TRBD1 agrees at 10 bases. The V segment lost 1 base and the J segment 5 bases; nucleotides outside the gene matches: 4. The CDR3 runs to 16 residues. CDR1 is SGHVS and CDR2 is FQNEAQ in the germline V gene. CDR3 loop: CASSLGGQGFTGELFF. The DNA of the CDR3 is TGTGCCAGCAGCTTAGGGGGACAGGGGTTTACCGGGGAGCTGTTTTTT.

This clonotype appeared a few times. The genes are TRBV9 and TRBJ2-3, with 11 bases identical to TRBD2. The CDR3 is made up of 16 amino acids. Trimming at V came to 2 bases and at J to 7 bases, leaving 9 bases not matched to a gene. Germline V gene data show CDR1 as SGDLS and CDR2 as YYNGEE. Written as DNA, the CDR3 is TGTGCCAGCAGCGTTCTAGCGGGAGGTACCCTTCATACGCAGTATTTT. Translating gives CASSVLAGGTLHTQYF. The whole variable domain, remainder taken from reference TRBV9 and TRBJ2-3, is DSGVTQTPKHLITATGQRVTLRCSPRSGDLSVYWYQQSLDQGLQFLIQYYNGEERAKGNILERFSAQQFPDLHSELNLSSLELGDSALYFCASSVLAGGTLHTQYFGPGTRLTVL.

This clonotype came up a few times. The V call is TRBV6-2 or TRBV6-3, the J call TRBJ2-7; 8 nucleotides align to TRBD1. V dropped 4 bases and J dropped 8; count of bases not matched to a gene: 10. CDR1 is MNHEY, CDR2 SVGEGT, per germline. The CDR3 has 14 residues. In DNA, the CDR3 is TGTGCCAGCAGTTCGGACAGGGCGAGGCGAAAGCAGTACTTC. This encodes CASSSDRARRKQYF.

V is TRBV12-3 or TRBV12-4 and J is TRBJ1-4, with a weak D call TRBD1 (6 bases). Trimming stripped 5 bases from V and 7 bases from J, with 17 bases between. The CDR3 spans 15 residues. The CDR3 loop is CASSPVTGFGEKLFF. The CDR3 bases are TGTGCCAGCAGTCCCGTCACAGGGTTCGGTGAAAAACTGTTTTTT.

This clonotype has only a few counts. V and J are TRBV30 and TRBJ2-5, with D uncertain. V lost 3 bases, J lost 2 bases, and 4 bases lay in between. Germline V gene data show CDR1 as GTSNPN and CDR2 as SVGIG (reference sequence). The CDR3 covers 11 residues. The CDR3 region is CAWSSQETQYF. DNA for the CDR3: TGTGCCTGGAGCTCTCAAGAGACCCAGTACTTC. The full variable domain, with the rest looked up from reference TRBV30 and TRBJ2-5, is SQTIHQWPATLVQPVGSPLSLECTVEGTSNPNLYWYRQAAGRGLQLLFYSVGIGQISSEVPQNLSASRPQDRQFILSSKKLLLSDSGFYLCAWSSQETQYFGPGTRLLVL.